Below, 14 T cell receptor beta chains from the same sample are listed, as sequenced in a study of siplizumab effects on memory and regulatory T cells. TCRdb's copy holds only in-frame clones and misses some; the assay was immunoSEQ multiplex PCR. The table records 60,000 or so clones, approximately 93% of them present only once. Sequenced material: CD8+ T cells sorted from blood. These receptors all come from a human donor in good health.

The V gene is TRBV10-3, the J gene TRBJ1-1, with TRBD1 as a possible D gene (6 bases). CDR3 length: 13 amino acids. The germline CDR1 and CDR2 sequences are ENHRY and SYGVKD. V gave up 11 bases and J gave up 1 base, with 14 bases separating them. Written as DNA, the CDR3 is TGTGCCGCCTCGGACAGCGAGAACACTGAAGCTTTCTTT. Protein: CAASDSENTEAFF.

This clone showed up many times. The chain employs TRBV21-1 and TRBJ1-1; the table's D call TRBD1 went unverified against the DNA. TRBV21-1 is marked as a pseudogene. The length of the CDR3 is 13 residues. The CDR3 loop is CASTRPRDREAFF. The CDR3 DNA reads as TGTGCCAGCACTAGGCCGCGAGACAGGGAAGCTTTCTTT.

This chain joins TRBV7-9 and TRBJ1-1; 7 nucleotides line up with TRBD1. Germline CDR1 and CDR2: SEHNR and FQNEAQ (reference sequence). The J segment lost 1 base and the V segment lost 1 base, leaving 3 bases of the junction unmatched. The CDR3 spans 15 residues. CDR3 amino acids: CASSLDQGGNTEAFF. The CDR3 nucleotides are TGTGCCAGCAGCTTAGATCAGGGGGGGAACACTGAAGCTTTCTTT.

The V call is TRBV6-4, the J call TRBJ2-2; D is uncertain. The V gene lost 2 bases and the J gene lost 3 bases, with 7 bases spanning the gap. Germline lookup yields CDR1 MRHNA and CDR2 SNTAGT. This CDR3 comprises 14 residues. The CDR3 DNA reads as TGTGCCAGCAGTGACAATTCGGACACCGGGGAGCTGTTTTTT. Residues: CASSDNSDTGELFF.

As DNA, the CDR3 is TGTGCCAGCAGTTTAAGCCCCTTGCAGTCCTACGAGCAGTACTTC. It codes for CASSLSPLQSYEQYF. The chain uses TRBV28 and TRBJ2-7, with no clear D. The CDR3 has 15 residues. Trimming cost V 2 bases and J 1 base, with 12 bases left between them. CDR1 and CDR2 (germline): MDHEN, SYDVKM.

The V gene is TRBV14, the J gene TRBJ2-7; the D is unclear. CDR3 length equals 13 residues. With 0 bases removed from V and 5 bases from J, the gap between germline ends came to 8 bases. From germline, CDR1 is SGHDN and CDR2 FVKESK. The CDR3 reads CASSQDVGNEQYF. The DNA of the CDR3 is TGTGCCAGCAGCCAAGACGTGGGGAACGAGCAGTACTTC.

The chain combines TRBV4-3 with TRBJ2-3, with TRBD2 matching 9 bases. V dropped 0 bases and J dropped 5; count of bases not matched to a gene: 9. Germline CDR1 and CDR2: LGHNA and YSLEER. The CDR3 is 17 amino acids. CDR3 DNA: TGCGCCAGCAGCCAAGATAATTTGGCGGGAGGGGGAGATACGCAGTATTTT. Its protein is CASSQDNLAGGGDTQYF.

This clone was detected only a few times. This rearrangement joins TRBV25-1 to TRBJ2-3, with 7 bases identical to TRBD2. V shed 7 bases and J 2 bases; nucleotides not matched to a gene: 18. The CDR3 has 18 amino acids. Germline CDR1 and CDR2: MGHDK and SYGVNS. The CDR3 DNA sequence: TGTGCCAGCAAGGCCCCGTTTGGGGCGGGAGAGGACACAGATACGCAGTATTTT. The encoded protein is CASKAPFGAGEDTDTQYF.

This clone was found a few times. This chain joins TRBV9 and TRBJ2-4, with unresolved D. Germline V gene sequence: CDR1 SGDLS, CDR2 YYNGEE. The CDR3 contains 15 residues. V was shortened by 1 base and J by 3 bases, with 11 bases between the two germline ends. CDR3 bases: TGTGCCAGCAGCGTATCAGGTGAAAGCAAAAACATTCAGTACTTC. This gives the protein CASSVSGESKNIQYF.

This clone was seen once. The chain combines TRBV28 with TRBJ2-1, with 13 positions matching TRBD2. Germline V CDR1 and CDR2: MDHEN, SYDVKM. Unmatched junction bases numbered 6, after V lost 5 bases and J lost 8 bases. The CDR3 spans 15 residues. The CDR3 loop is CASSKRTSGSHEQFF. The CDR3, as DNA: TGTGCCAGCAGTAAACGGACTAGCGGGAGCCATGAGCAGTTCTTC.

The rearrangement uses TRBV5-5 and TRBJ2-7; no reliable D call. Germline-derived CDR1 and CDR2 are SGHKS and YYEKEE (reference sequence). This CDR3 spans 12 amino acids. Trimming left V 4 bases short and J 3 bases short, with 8 bases between. CDR3 residues: CASSESYYEQYF. Here the CDR3 DNA reads TGTGCCAGCAGCGAGAGCTACTACGAGCAGTACTTC.

CDR3 sequence: CASSLTFSGSPVPYNEQFF. CDR3 bases: TGTGCCAGCAGCTTAACCTTTAGCGGGAGCCCTGTACCCTACAATGAGCAGTTCTTC. The V and J genes are TRBV7-8 and TRBJ2-1, with 9 positions matching TRBD2. The CDR3 is 19 amino acids. The ends lost 2 bases at V and 2 bases at J; junction bases unmatched: 13. The germline V gene has CDR1 SGHVS and CDR2 FQNEAQ.

A few counts support this clone. V usage is TRBV4-3 and J usage is TRBJ1-3; a weak D match, TRBD1 (5 bases). The ends were cut back, 0 bases at V and 4 bases at J, with 10 bases in the middle. From germline, CDR1 is LGHNA and CDR2 YSLEER. The CDR3 loop spans 15 amino acids. CDR3 loop: CASSQDGALGNTIYF. The CDR3 region has the DNA TGCGCCAGCAGCCAAGATGGGGCCCTGGGAAACACCATATATTTT.

The chain couples TRBV6-1 to TRBJ2-3, with D hard to call. Germline-derived CDR1 and CDR2 are MNHNS and SASEGT. The CDR3 loop spans 14 amino acids. Deletions cut 3 bases from V and 6 bases from J, with 13 bases between. The CDR3, as DNA: TGTGCCAGCAGTGAGTGGACCAACCGGGATACGCAGTATTTT. Encoded protein: CASSEWTNRDTQYF.